These 20 T cell receptor beta chains share one sample of origin, sequenced in a study of coeliac disease. The data were produced by immunoSEQ multiplex PCR, yet TCRdb's version contains in-frame clones alone and is incomplete. The repertoire holds roughly 4,800 clones, with about four fifths as singletons. Sequencing was performed on lamina propria lymphocytes from the gut. The receptors shown here come from a woman aged 18-29 years with active celiac disease.

The chain couples TRBV7-3 to TRBJ1-2; 8 bases align to TRBD1. V lost 5 bases to trimming and J lost 8 bases; unmatched junction nucleotides: 10. The germline V gene has CDR1 SGHTA and CDR2 FQGTGA. This CDR3 is 14 amino acids long. The CDR3 sequence is CASSQAGGAGGYTF. CDR3 sequence (DNA): TGTGCCAGCAGCCAAGCAGGGGGCGCGGGCGGCTACACCTTC.

This chain joins TRBV19 and TRBJ1-1; D not resolved. Germline values: CDR1 LNHDA, CDR2 SQIVND (reference sequence). The CDR3 sequence is 13 residues long. V lost 4 bases to trimming and J lost 0 bases, with 6 bases between them. As DNA, the CDR3 is TGTGCCAGTAGTAATTCGGTGAACACTGAAGCTTTCTTT. Protein sequence: CASSNSVNTEAFF.

This clone was seen just once. The chain joins TRBV6-6 to TRBJ1-1; possible D gene TRBD1, 6 bases. V was pared by 7 bases and J by 7 bases, with 13 bases between. Germline CDR1 and CDR2: MNHNY and SVGAGI (reference sequence). The length of the CDR3 is 12 residues. The CDR3 reads CASTLGGREAFF. The CDR3 nucleotides read TGTGCCAGCACCCTGGGGGGGCGTGAAGCTTTCTTT.

V is TRBV30 and J is TRBJ2-1; 10 nucleotides agree with TRBD2. The V segment lost 0 bases and the J segment 5 bases; nucleotides outside the gene matches: 13. Per germline, CDR1 GTSNPN and CDR2 SVGIG (reference sequence). The CDR3 is 18 residues long. CDR3 sequence reads: CAWSVSQREGHSHNEQFF. CDR3 DNA: TGTGCCTGGAGTGTTAGCCAGCGGGAGGGCCATTCACACAATGAGCAGTTCTTC.

The chain combines TRBV10-3 with TRBJ2-1; 9 bases map to TRBD1. CDR1 is ENHRY and CDR2 is SYGVKD in the germline V gene. There are 14 residues in the CDR3. The junction had 4 bases not matched to a gene; V was cut back by 2 bases and J by 8 bases. The CDR3 spells CAISEGTGRDEQFF. In DNA, the CDR3 is TGTGCCATCAGTGAGGGGACAGGGAGGGATGAGCAGTTCTTC.

The chain couples TRBV7-9 to TRBJ2-2; 12 bases are a match to TRBD1. Per germline, CDR1 SEHNR and CDR2 FQNEAQ (reference sequence). V lost 2 bases, J lost 8 bases, and 6 bases stayed unmatched. This CDR3 region has 16 residues. CDR3 residues: CASSLRGQGAEGELFF. The CDR3 bases are TGTGCCAGCAGCTTACGGGGACAGGGGGCAGAAGGGGAGCTGTTTTTT.

The rearrangement uses TRBV9 and TRBJ1-2; 8 bases agree with TRBD1. The CDR3 sequence is 11 residues long. Unmatched junction bases numbered 5, after V lost 4 bases and J lost 12 bases. Germline V gene sequence: CDR1 SGDLS, CDR2 YYNGEE. The DNA for the CDR3 is TGTGCCAGCAGCAGGGACAGGATTCACACCTTC. Encoded protein: CASSRDRIHTF.

The chain has TRBV18 and TRBJ2-3; 8 positions agree with TRBD2. Germline V gene data show CDR1 as KGHSH and CDR2 as LQKENI. Trimming removed 3 bases from V and 6 bases from J; junction bases left unmatched: 8. This CDR3 contains 15 residues. CDR3 nucleotide sequence: TGTGCCAGCTCACCGGTGGGACTAGGGGAGGATACGCAGTATTTT. The encoded protein is CASSPVGLGEDTQYF. Together with reference TRBV18 and TRBJ2-3, the CDR3 gives the full variable domain: NAGVMQNPRHLVRRRGQEARLRCSPMKGHSHVYWYRQLPEEGLKFMVYLQKENIIDESGMPKERFSAEFPKEGPSILRIQQVVRGDSAAYFCASSPVGLGEDTQYFGPGTRLTVL.

The chain is built from TRBV28 and TRBJ1-5; TRBD1 matches at 9 bases. The CDR3 is made up of 17 amino acids. Germline V gene lookup returns CDR1 MDHEN and CDR2 SYDVKM. The trim removed 7 bases at V and 5 bases at J, leaving 15 bases unmatched. The chain's CDR3 is CASKTSYGTGFYQPQHF. The CDR3, as DNA: TGTGCCAGCAAGACCTCCTACGGGACAGGGTTTTATCAGCCCCAGCATTTT. The variable domain in full, with the rest retrieved from reference TRBV28 and TRBJ1-5, is DVKVTQSSRYLVKRTGEKVFLECVQDMDHENMFWYRQDPGLGLRLIYFSYDVKMKEKGDIPEGYSVSREKKERFSLILESASTNQTSMYLCASKTSYGTGFYQPQHFGDGTRLSIL.

J is TRBJ1-1 and V is TRBV9; D is undetermined. Germline V CDR1 and CDR2: SGDLS, YYNGEE. Trimming took 0 bases from V and 8 from J, leaving 14 bases between them. CDR3 size: 14 residues. The CDR3 sequence: CASSVADSRQEAFF. CDR3 DNA sequence: TGTGCCAGCAGCGTAGCCGACTCCCGCCAGGAAGCTTTCTTT. The variable domain in full, completed from reference TRBV9 and TRBJ1-1, reads DSGVTQTPKHLITATGQRVTLRCSPRSGDLSVYWYQQSLDQGLQFLIQYYNGEERAKGNILERFSAQQFPDLHSELNLSSLELGDSALYFCASSVADSRQEAFFGQGTRLTVV.

V gene TRBV5-4 combines with J gene TRBJ1-2; 9 bases are shared with TRBD1. The CDR3 consists of 18 residues. V gave up 4 bases and J gave up 5 bases; unmatched junction bases: 18. The germline CDR1 and CDR2 sequences are SGHNT and YYREEE (reference sequence). The CDR3 reads CASSLSRWEQGAVYGYTF. CDR3 sequence (DNA): TGTGCCAGCAGCCTCAGTCGGTGGGAACAGGGGGCAGTTTATGGCTACACCTTC.

The chain uses TRBV18 and TRBJ1-6; 7 nucleotides line up with TRBD1. Per the germline V gene, CDR1 is KGHSH and CDR2 is LQKENI. This CDR3 region has 14 residues. V was pared by 6 bases and J by 9 bases, with 8 bases of the junction left unmatched. CDR3 nucleotide sequence: TGTGCCAGCTCCCCGGGACAGCCCAGTTCACCCCTCCACTTT. Translated, it gives CASSPGQPSSPLHF.

The chain carries TRBV5-1 and TRBJ2-7; weak D call: TRBD1 (5 bases). The CDR3 extends over 14 amino acids. Germline V gene lookup returns CDR1 SGHRS and CDR2 YFSETQ. The V gene lost 0 bases and the J gene lost 5 bases, with 12 bases spanning the gap. DNA for the CDR3: TGCGCCAGCAGCTTGGCCTCAGGGTTCGACGAGCAGTACTTC. Its translation: CASSLASGFDEQYF. The full variable domain, rest sourced from reference TRBV5-1 and TRBJ2-7, is KAGVTQTPRYLIKTRGQQVTLSCSPISGHRSVSWYQQTPGQGLQFLFEYFSETQRNKGNFPGRFSGRQFSNSRSEMNVSTLELGDSALYLCASSLASGFDEQYFGPGTRLTVT.

V and J are TRBV2 and TRBJ1-1; unclear D gene. The V gene's germline CDR1 is SNHLY and CDR2 FYNNEI. CDR3 length: 16 amino acids. The ends were cut back, 3 bases at V and 0 bases at J, with 14 bases in the middle. CDR3 region: CASSDNEEILNTEAFF. CDR3 nucleotide sequence: TGTGCCAGCAGTGATAATGAGGAGATACTGAACACTGAAGCTTTCTTT. Using reference TRBV2 and TRBJ1-1 for the parts outside the CDR3, the full variable domain is EPEVTQTPSHQVTQMGQEVILRCVPISNHLYFYWYRQILGQKVEFLVSFYNNEISEKSEIFDDQFSVERPDGSNFTLKIRSTKLEDSAMYFCASSDNEEILNTEAFFGQGTRLTVV.

This CDR3 is CASSAATSGGHTETQYF. The DNA of the CDR3 is TGTGCCAGCAGCGCAGCGACTAGCGGGGGGCACACAGAGACCCAGTACTTC. The rearrangement uses TRBV7-3 and TRBJ2-5, with 13 bases identical to TRBD2. Trimming at V came to 5 bases and at J to 4 bases, leaving 10 bases not matched to a gene. Germline V gene data show CDR1 as SGHTA and CDR2 as FQGTGA. The CDR3 sequence is 17 residues long.

The chain has TRBV9 and TRBJ2-2; perhaps TRBD2 as D (8 bases). The CDR3 runs 19 residues. V lost 3 bases to trimming and J lost 3 bases, with 24 bases between them. The germline CDR1 and CDR2 sequences are SGDLS and YYNGEE. In DNA, the CDR3 is TGTGCCAGCAGCGCCCCGCGGGAGGTAGGAGGGGGCGACACCGGGGAGCTGTTTTTT. Its protein is CASSAPREVGGGDTGELFF. Full variable domain (remainder filled in from reference TRBV9 and TRBJ2-2): DSGVTQTPKHLITATGQRVTLRCSPRSGDLSVYWYQQSLDQGLQFLIQYYNGEERAKGNILERFSAQQFPDLHSELNLSSLELGDSALYFCASSAPREVGGGDTGELFFGEGSRLTVL.

This clone occurred once. The gene calls are TRBV4-3 and TRBJ2-7, with a possible D match to TRBD1 (5 bases). The germline V and J ends were trimmed by 1 base and 2 bases, with 15 bases remaining between them. The V gene's germline CDR1 is LGHNA and CDR2 YSLEER. This CDR3 spans 16 amino acids. This chain's CDR3 is CASSQVSDSKPYEQYF. The CDR3 bases are TGCGCCAGCAGCCAAGTTTCTGACAGCAAACCCTACGAGCAGTACTTC.

V usage is TRBV6-5 and J usage is TRBJ1-1; TRBD1 is a possible D gene (5 bases). The CDR3 has 13 amino acids. V gave up 2 bases and J gave up 1 base, with 5 bases separating them. CDR1 and CDR2 from the germline V gene are MNHEY and SVGAGI. In DNA, the CDR3 is TGTGCCAGCAGTTACACAGGGAACACTGAAGCTTTCTTT. The encoded protein is CASSYTGNTEAFF.

This chain joins TRBV11-1 and TRBJ2-1, with 7 bases fitting TRBD2. CDR1 is SGHAT and CDR2 is FQDESV in the germline V gene (reference sequence). The CDR3 has 15 residues. Trimming took 3 bases from V and 6 from J; bases not matched to a gene: 8. The CDR3: CASSFVGGRGNEQFF. The CDR3, as DNA: TGTGCCAGCAGCTTCGTGGGCGGGAGAGGCAATGAGCAGTTCTTC.

This clone was counted between two and nine times. This chain joins TRBV29-1 and TRBJ1-1, with TRBD1 matching over 9 bases. Germline V lookup: CDR1 SQVTM, CDR2 ANQGSEA. The CDR3 is 11 amino acids. V lost 4 bases and J lost 11; bases outside the gene matches: 5. The CDR3 protein is CSVGGDREAFF. CDR3 sequence (DNA): TGCAGCGTTGGTGGGGACAGGGAGGCTTTCTTT.